This paragraph reports one T cell receptor (beta chain). Its antigen is still unknown. The sample is drawn from a study of CD8 T cells in ankylosing spondylitis. Notes on the study in general: Researchers reportedly found disease-linked clones significantly enriched in matched ankylosing spondylitis synovial fluid. A TCR beta motif of several highly homologous variants seemed to mark ankylosing spondylitis blood. Disease-associated clones were CD8+ and fairly uncommon in peripheral blood.

MiXCR, run by TCRdb on the 5' RACE reads, gives a single entry per CDR3 protein. The sample records about 420,000 distinct CDR3 sequences, 20% to 25% being singletons. The V and J ends lost 0 bases and 3 bases respectively, with 12 bases between them. Germline values: CDR1 MNHEY, CDR2 SVGAGI. This CDR3 has 15 amino acids. The sequenced material came from blood, either unsorted or a sorted T cell fraction (not recorded which). This clonotype originated in a male donor with ankylosing spondylitis. The rearrangement joins TRBV6-5 to TRBJ2-7, with D possibly matching TRBD1 (5 bases). This chain's CDR3 is CASSYSRQGYYEQYF. Written as DNA, the CDR3 is TGTGCCAGCAGTTACTCGAGGCAGGGCTACTACGAGCAGTACTTC.